These 18 T cell receptor beta chains share one sample of origin, sequenced in a study of blood T cells in healthy people across ages. The authors ran a second PCR of roughly 6 to 12 cycles using a sample-barcoded 5' primer and a J-beta primer mix. TCRdb re-analysed the 5' RACE reads in MiXCR, keeping a single row per CDR3 protein. Of 700,000 to 950,000 distinct CDR3 sequences listed, roughly 60% are singletons. The specimen was blood. The receptors were sampled from a man aged 25-45 years in good health.

CDR3 residues: CSANRDGENYEQYF. CDR3 in DNA: TGCAGTGCCAACCGGGACGGAGAAAACTACGAGCAGTACTTC. The chain carries TRBV20-1 and TRBJ2-7; D assignment may be TRBD1 or TRBD2 (5 bases each). The CDR3 is 14 amino acids. The V gene lost 6 bases and the J gene lost 3 bases, with 18 bases spanning the gap. CDR1 DFQATT and CDR2 SNEGSKA come from the germline V gene (reference sequence).

CDR3 sequence reads: CASSMASGEQYF. CDR3 nucleotides: TGTGCCAGCTCAATGGCTAGCGGCGAGCAGTACTTC. V usage is TRBV18 and J usage is TRBJ2-7; 7 nucleotides line up with TRBD2. Trimming at V came to 5 bases and at J to 6 bases, leaving 4 bases not matched to a gene. The CDR3 totals 12 residues. The germline V gene encodes CDR1 KGHSH and CDR2 LQKENI.

This chain links TRBV12-3 or TRBV12-4 with TRBJ1-2; 9 bases map to TRBD1. This CDR3 is 12 amino acids long. Trimming took 7 bases from V and 8 from J; bases not matched to a gene: 5. The CDR3 region has the DNA TGTGCCAGCACCGGGACAGGGTGCGGCTACACCTTC. The encoded protein is CASTGTGCGYTF.

This clonotype was counted between two and nine times. The rearrangement links TRBV20-1 to TRBJ1-2; D not certain. The germline V gene encodes CDR1 DFQATT and CDR2 SNEGSKA (reference sequence). The CDR3 runs to 12 residues. Trimming removed 3 bases from V and 4 bases from J, with 9 bases in between. In DNA form, the CDR3 reads TGCAGTGCTAGTACTGCCCTCTATGGCTACACCTTC. As protein: CSASTALYGYTF.

This clonotype turned up a few times. The chain joins TRBV7-2 to TRBJ2-3, with 9 positions matching TRBD2. Looked up from germline, CDR1 is SGHTA and CDR2 is FQGNSA. The CDR3 runs to 13 residues. The junction had 6 bases not matched to a gene; V was cut back by 2 bases and J by 12 bases. CDR3 nucleotides: TGTGCCAGCAGCTTACTAGCGGGGAGCCCCCAGTATTTT. Residues: CASSLLAGSPQYF. The entire variable domain, with the rest obtained from reference TRBV7-2 and TRBJ2-3, is as follows: GAGVSQSPSNKVTEKGKDVELRCDPISGHTALYWYRQSLGQGLEFLIYFQGNSAPDKSGLPSDRFSAERTGGSVSTLTIQRTQQEDSAVYLCASSLLAGSPQYFGPGTRLTVL.

This chain joins TRBV4-3 and TRBJ1-1, with D tentatively TRBD1 (5 bases). From germline, CDR1 is LGHNA and CDR2 YSLEER. The CDR3 contains 16 residues. V dropped 0 bases and J dropped 3 bases, with 14 bases sitting between them. The CDR3 is CASSQEDSQGHTEAFF. Written as DNA, the CDR3 is TGCGCCAGCAGCCAAGAAGATAGCCAGGGCCACACTGAAGCTTTCTTT.

The chain joins TRBV20-1 to TRBJ2-3; 8 bases are a match to TRBD2. Per the germline V gene, CDR1 is DFQATT and CDR2 is SNEGSKA (reference sequence). CDR3 length: 18 amino acids. The ends lost 2 bases at V and 0 bases at J; junction bases unmatched: 13. The CDR3 bases are TGCAGTGCTAGACGTCGACTAGCGACTTTTTCTAGCACAGATACGCAGTATTTT. It translates to CSARRRLATFSSTDTQYF.

This clonotype has just one count. One end of the junction does not line up with germline, which may come from a read error. V is TRBV5-1 and J is TRBJ1-2; 10 bases are a match to TRBD1. The CDR3 runs 16 residues. CDR1 SGHRS and CDR2 YFSETQ come from the germline V gene. The CDR3 DNA follows: TGCGCCGGCAGCGTGACAGGGGGCTCAAGCCCGGGAGGCTACACCTTC. Its translation: CAGSVTGGSSPGGYTF.

V usage is TRBV29-1 and J usage is TRBJ1-2, with 9 bases lining up with TRBD1. Germline trimming cut 3 bases from V and 8 bases from J; bases unmatched to any gene: 7. The CDR3 is made up of 13 amino acids. Germline values: CDR1 SQVTM, CDR2 ANQGSEA. CDR3 region: CSVEIWGQGGYTF. DNA of the CDR3: TGCAGCGTTGAGATTTGGGGACAGGGAGGCTACACCTTC.

The V gene is TRBV20-1, the J gene TRBJ2-3; D is ambiguous. Germline lookup yields CDR1 DFQATT and CDR2 SNEGSKA (reference sequence). CDR3 size: 15 residues. Trimming took off 6 bases at V and 1 base at J, with 17 bases between the two ends. For the CDR3, the DNA is TGCAGTGCCCTGCCGGGCCTAGTCGGCACAGATACGCAGTATTTT. It is translated as CSALPGLVGTDTQYF.

This clonotype was picked up a small number of times. The chain carries TRBV20-1 and TRBJ2-5; D could derive from TRBD1 or TRBD2 (5 bases each). The CDR3 is 11 amino acids. Germline V lookup: CDR1 DFQATT, CDR2 SNEGSKA (reference sequence). The CDR3 nucleotides are TGCAGCCCAACTTGGGGGGAGACCCAGTACTTC. It is translated as CSPTWGETQYF.

V is TRBV5-1 and J is TRBJ2-3, with 9 bases aligning to TRBD2. V was clipped by 2 bases and J by 0 bases; unmatched bases: 10. Germline V gene lookup returns CDR1 SGHRS and CDR2 YFSETQ. The CDR3 covers 18 residues. The CDR3: CASSFDPPGTSSTDTQYF. The CDR3 nucleotides are TGCGCCAGCAGCTTTGATCCCCCCGGGACTAGCAGCACAGATACGCAGTATTTT. The whole variable domain, filled in from reference TRBV5-1 and TRBJ2-3, reads KAGVTQTPRYLIKTRGQQVTLSCSPISGHRSVSWYQQTPGQGLQFLFEYFSETQRNKGNFPGRFSGRQFSNSRSEMNVSTLELGDSALYLCASSFDPPGTSSTDTQYFGPGTRLTVL.

The rearrangement joins TRBV29-1 to TRBJ2-6, with D perhaps TRBD1 (5 bases). V was cut by 6 bases and J by 0 bases, with 6 bases left in between. The CDR3 sequence is 13 residues long. Germline CDR1 is SQVTM and CDR2 is ANQGSEA. The CDR3 here is CSVRASGANVLTF. CDR3 nucleotides: TGCAGCGTCAGGGCCTCTGGGGCCAACGTCCTGACTTTC.

The genes are TRBV3-1 and TRBJ2-7; D is perhaps TRBD1 (5 bases). CDR1 is LGHDT and CDR2 is YNNKEL in the germline V gene (reference sequence). CDR3 size: 14 residues. Between the trimmed V and J ends, which lost 3 bases and 1 base, there was a span of 10 bases. The CDR3 nucleotides read TGTGCCAGCAGCCAGTCGTACAGGTCCTACGAGCAGTACTTC. As protein: CASSQSYRSYEQYF.

In this sample, this clonotype turned up once. CDR3 sequence (DNA): TGTGCCAGCAGCCAATTTGGGAATGAGCAGTACTTC. Protein product: CASSQFGNEQYF. J is TRBJ2-5 and V is TRBV3-1; no reliable D call. V lost 2 bases and J 11 bases, leaving 12 bases between the germline ends. Germline CDR1 LGHDT, CDR2 YNNKEL (reference sequence). The CDR3 is 12 amino acids.

This rearrangement joins TRBV11-2 to TRBJ2-4, with no clear D. The last part of the DNA fits TRBJ2-7 better; the J call may be wrong. Germline values: CDR1 SGHAT, CDR2 FQNNGV. The length of the CDR3 is 12 residues. The CDR3 reads CASSPHKNEQYF. The CDR3 DNA follows: TGTGCCAGCAGCCCCCACAAAAACGAGCAGTACTTC.

The rearrangement joins TRBV5-5 to TRBJ2-5; TRBD2 aligns across 8 bases. V was clipped by 3 bases and J by 3 bases; unmatched bases: 4. Germline CDR1 SGHKS, CDR2 YYEKEE (reference sequence). The CDR3 length is 14 residues. In nucleotides, the CDR3 is TGTGCCAGCAGCTCCGGGACTAGAGAAGAGACCCAGTACTTC. This sequence encodes CASSSGTREETQYF.

This sequence joins TRBV15 and TRBJ1-2; 7 positions match TRBD1. Looked up from germline, CDR1 is LNHNV and CDR2 is YYDKDF (reference sequence). J gave up 4 bases and V 6 bases, and 5 bases lay outside the gene matches. The CDR3 is 13 residues long. DNA for the CDR3: TGTGCCACCAGACACCGGGACAGCTATGGCTACACCTTC. It translates to CATRHRDSYGYTF. The full variable domain, its missing parts supplied by reference TRBV15 and TRBJ1-2, is DAMVIQNPRYQVTQFGKPVTLSCSQTLNHNVMYWYQQKSSQAPKLLFHYYDKDFNNEADTPDNFQSRRPNTSFCFLDIRSPGLGDTAMYLCATRHRDSYGYTFGSGTRLTVV.